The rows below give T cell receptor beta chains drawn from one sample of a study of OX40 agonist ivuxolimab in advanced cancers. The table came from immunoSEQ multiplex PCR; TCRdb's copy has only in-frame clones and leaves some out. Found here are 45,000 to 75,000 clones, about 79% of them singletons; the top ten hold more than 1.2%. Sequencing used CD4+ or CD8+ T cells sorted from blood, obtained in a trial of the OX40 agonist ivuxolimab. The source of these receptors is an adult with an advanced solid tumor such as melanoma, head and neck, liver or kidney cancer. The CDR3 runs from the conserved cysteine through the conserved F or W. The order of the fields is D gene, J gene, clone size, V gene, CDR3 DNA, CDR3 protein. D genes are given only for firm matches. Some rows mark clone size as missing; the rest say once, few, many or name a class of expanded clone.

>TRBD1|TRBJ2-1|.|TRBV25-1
TGTGCCAGCAGTGAATTGACAGGGGGCCGGAACAATGAGCAGTTCTTC
CASSELTGGRNNEQFF
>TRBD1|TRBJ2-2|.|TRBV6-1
TGTGCCAGCAGGAGGACAGGGGGCGACACCGGGGAGCTGTTTTTT
CASRRTGGDTGELFF
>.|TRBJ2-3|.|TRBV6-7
TGTGCCAGCAGTTATAATCCGCAACCTAGCACAGATACGCAGTATTTT
CASSYNPQPSTDTQYF
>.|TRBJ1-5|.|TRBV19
TGTGCCAGTCGGCCGGGATCCTCTGAGGGGCCCCAGCATTTT
CASRPGSSEGPQHF
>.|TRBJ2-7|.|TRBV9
TGTGCCAGCAGCGTAGCGCGGGACCCCACCTACGAGCAGTACTTC
CASSVARDPTYEQYF
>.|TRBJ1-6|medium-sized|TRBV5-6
TGTGCCAGCAGCCCGGGACGGAAATGGGGTAGCTCCTATAATTCACCCCTCCACTTT
CASSPGRKWGSSYNSPLHF
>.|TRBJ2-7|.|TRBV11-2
TGTGCCAGCAGCCACAGACCGGTGGACGGGGACCTATCCTACGAGCAGTACTTC
CASSHRPVDGDLSYEQYF
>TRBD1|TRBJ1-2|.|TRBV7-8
TGTGCCAGCAGCTTAGGACGGACAGGCTATGGCTACACCTTC
CASSLGRTGYGYTF
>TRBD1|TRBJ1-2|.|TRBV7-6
TGTGCCAGCAGCTTAGAGTCAGGGGGCGCGGGGGGCTACACCTTC
CASSLESGGAGGYTF
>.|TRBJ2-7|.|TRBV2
TGTGCCAGCAGCACCCTGGGCTACGAGCAGTACTTC
CASSTLGYEQYF
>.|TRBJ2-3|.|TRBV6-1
TGTGCCAGCAGTGCTCCACTAGCAGTAAGCACAGATACGCAGTATTTT
CASSAPLAVSTDTQYF
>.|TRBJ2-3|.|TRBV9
TGTGCCAGCAGCACCAGGGGGGATAGGAATACGCAGTATTTT
CASSTRGDRNTQYF
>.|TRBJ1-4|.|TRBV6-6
TGTGCCAGCACCTGGGGTGAAAAACTGTTTTTT
CASTWGEKLFF
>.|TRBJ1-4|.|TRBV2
TGTGCCAGCAGGGTTACAACTAATGAAAAACTGTTTTTT
CASRVTTNEKLFF
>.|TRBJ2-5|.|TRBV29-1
TGCAGCGTTTCGATACAGCAAGAGACCCAGTACTTC
CSVSIQQETQYF
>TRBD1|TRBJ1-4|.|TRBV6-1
TGTGCCAGCAGTGTCGTACTACAGGGGTCAGATGAAAAACTGTTTTTT
CASSVVLQGSDEKLFF
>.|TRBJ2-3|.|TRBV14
TGTGCCAGCAGCCAGATGGGGACCCCGGGGACAGATACGCAGTATTTT
CASSQMGTPGTDTQYF
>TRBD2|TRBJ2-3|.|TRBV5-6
TGTGCCAGCAGCGGGGCGGCGGGAGGAAGAGTGGATACGCAGTATTTT
CASSGAAGGRVDTQYF
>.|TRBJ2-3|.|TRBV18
TGTGCCAGCCGGGGCAGAGTAAGCACAGATACGCAGTATTTT
CASRGRVSTDTQYF
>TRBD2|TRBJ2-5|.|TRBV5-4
TGTGCCAGCAGCTTGGCGGGGGGCCAAGAGACCCAGTACTTC
CASSLAGGQETQYF
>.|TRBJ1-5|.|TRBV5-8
TGTGCCAGCAGGGATCCGGGCCTTCAGCCCCAGCATTTT
CASRDPGLQPQHF
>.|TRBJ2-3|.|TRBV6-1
TGTGCCACCGGTTTCGGAAGCACAGATACGCAGTATTTT
CATGFGSTDTQYF
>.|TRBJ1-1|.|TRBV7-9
TGTGCCGGGGGACCGCGGGGCACTGAAGCTTTCTTT
CAGGPRGTEAFF